What follows describes a single T cell receptor beta chain. The antigen it binds to is not known. No base quality values were provided; no much bigger clone lies one nucleotide off. The record originates from a study of cytomegalovirus exposure and HLA in healthy donors listed by TCRdb under 2017. About the study as a whole: A later analysis indicated that the roughly 130 validation repertoires were generated on the platform also employed for the 700 or so repertoires of the first cohort. The study combined high-throughput TCR immunosequencing, statistical association of individual TCRs with disease status, and machine learning to predict cytomegalovirus infection status. A separate validation cohort of approximately 120 different subjects was used in addition to the roughly 720-subject first cohort. The study aimed to test whether cataloging public T cell receptors could reveal signatures of past pathogen exposure.

The donors belonged to the validation cohort of 90 to 150 subjects, which was separate from the 666-subject first cohort. The paper's findings and limits, for the study overall: A total of roughly 160 TCR beta chains were listed by the study as associated with cytomegalovirus. A later analysis lacked HLA typing for the validation cohort, so it scored co-occurrence in that cohort across all 120 repertoires. Across donors, most TCR sequences were observed very rarely, whereas some public TCRs were present in many individuals. A few of the identified cytomegalovirus-associated TCR beta chains were confirmed in vitro to be specific for cytomegalovirus antigens. Cytomegalovirus status was reported to be diagnosed by the classifier with high specificity and sensitivity in both the original and validation cohorts. Subsequent analysis determined that TCRs grouped into clusters in the first cohort also showed a tendency toward co-occurrence across the 90 to 150 validation repertoires, and 90% to 95% of cluster scores exceeded 0. The authors suggested that the approach could potentially be generalized to other disease states and immunological phenotypes.

From the cysteine through the phenylalanine, the CDR3 covers 15 amino acids. Left in the record is the CDR3 DNA by itself, 45 bases read in frame from the first base. The junction shows trimming of 3 bases on V and 4 bases on J, plus 15 bases between the germline ends. CDR1 and CDR2 were assigned from the germline V gene (reference sequence) as LNHDA and SQIVND. The library was produced with the immunoSEQ multiplex PCR assay. As for the authors' bioinformatics: A statistical classification framework was developed to diagnose cytomegalovirus status using the catalog of TCR beta chain sequences. Imported from immuneACCESS, the table was reduced by TCRdb to in-frame sequences with V and J called. These copies leave out some clones; in studies compared against another copy, an unresolved V gene accounts for under half, and the cause of the remainder is not known. Clonal size and the V and J genes are those of that table, whereas D and trimming came from the DNA. A total of about 130,000 clones appear in this sample, around 86% of them only once. The ten largest clones take up approximately 2% of the sample.

The specimen was PBMCs. The source of this sequence is a woman under 30 in good health and CMV-seronegative. The sequence joins TRBV19 to TRBJ2-5; the D segment could be TRBD1, given 6 matching bases. The CDR3 reads CASSIGTREGETQYF. The DNA sequence reads TGTGCCAGTAGTATTGGGACACGCGAGGGAGAGACCCAGTACTTC. With the portions outside the CDR3 filled from the reference TRBV19 and TRBJ2-5 genes, the complete variable region becomes DGGITQSPKYLFRKEGQNVTLSCEQNLNHDAMYWYRQDPGQGLRLIYYSQIVNDFQKGDIAEGYSVSREKKESFPLTVTSAQKNPTAFYLCASSIGTREGETQYFGPGTRLLVL.